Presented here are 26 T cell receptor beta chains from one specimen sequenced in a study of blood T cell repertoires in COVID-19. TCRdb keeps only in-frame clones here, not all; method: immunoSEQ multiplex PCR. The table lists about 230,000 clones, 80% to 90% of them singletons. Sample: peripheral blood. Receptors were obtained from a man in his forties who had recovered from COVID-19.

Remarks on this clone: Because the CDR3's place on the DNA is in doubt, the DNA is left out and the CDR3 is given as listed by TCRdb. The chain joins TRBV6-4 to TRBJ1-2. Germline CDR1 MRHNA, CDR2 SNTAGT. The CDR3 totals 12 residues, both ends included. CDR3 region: CASSNFGTGTTF.

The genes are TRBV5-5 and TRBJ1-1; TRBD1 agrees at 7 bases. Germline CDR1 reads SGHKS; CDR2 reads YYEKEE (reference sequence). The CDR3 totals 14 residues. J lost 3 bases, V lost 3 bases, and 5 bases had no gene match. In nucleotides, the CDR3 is TGTGCCAGCAGCTCCGAGACAGGGTACACTGAAGCTTTCTTT. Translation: CASSSETGYTEAFF.

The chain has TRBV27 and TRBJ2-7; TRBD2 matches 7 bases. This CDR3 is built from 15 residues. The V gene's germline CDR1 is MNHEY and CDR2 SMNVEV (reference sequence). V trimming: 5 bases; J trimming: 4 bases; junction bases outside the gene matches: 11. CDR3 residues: CASSPSPGLHYEQYF. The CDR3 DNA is TGTGCCAGCAGTCCGAGCCCGGGACTACATTACGAGCAGTACTTC.

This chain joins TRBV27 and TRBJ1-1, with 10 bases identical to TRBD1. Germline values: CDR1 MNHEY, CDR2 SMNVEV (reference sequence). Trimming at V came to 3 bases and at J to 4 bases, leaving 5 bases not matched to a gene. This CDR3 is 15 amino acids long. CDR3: CASSFHRDRGTEAFF. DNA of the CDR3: TGTGCCAGCAGTTTTCACCGGGACAGGGGCACTGAAGCTTTCTTT.

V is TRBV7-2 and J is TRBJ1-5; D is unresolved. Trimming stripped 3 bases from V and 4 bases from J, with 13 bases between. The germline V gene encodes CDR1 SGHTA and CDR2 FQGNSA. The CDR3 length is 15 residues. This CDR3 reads CASSFRGGYNQPQHF. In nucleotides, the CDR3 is TGTGCCAGCAGCTTTCGGGGTGGGTATAATCAGCCCCAGCATTTT.

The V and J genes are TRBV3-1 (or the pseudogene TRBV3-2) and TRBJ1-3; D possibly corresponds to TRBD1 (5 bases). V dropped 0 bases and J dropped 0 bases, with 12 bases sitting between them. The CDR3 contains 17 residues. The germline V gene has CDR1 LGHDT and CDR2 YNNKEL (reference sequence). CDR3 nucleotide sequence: TGTGCCAGCAGCCAAGATTTAGCGGGGGACTCTGGAAACACCATATATTTT. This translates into CASSQDLAGDSGNTIYF.

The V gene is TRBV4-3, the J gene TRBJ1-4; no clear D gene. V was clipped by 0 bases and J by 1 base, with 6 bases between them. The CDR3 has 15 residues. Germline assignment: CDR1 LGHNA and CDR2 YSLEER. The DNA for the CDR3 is TGCGCCAGCAGCCAAGAACCGGGAACTAATGAAAAACTGTTTTTT. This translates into CASSQEPGTNEKLFF.

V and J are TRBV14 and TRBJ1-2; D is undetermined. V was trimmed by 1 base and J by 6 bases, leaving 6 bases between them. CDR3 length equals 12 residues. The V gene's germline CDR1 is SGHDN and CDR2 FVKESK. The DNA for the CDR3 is TGTGCCAGCAGCCAAGCGAGGGATGGCTACACCTTC. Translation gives CASSQARDGYTF.

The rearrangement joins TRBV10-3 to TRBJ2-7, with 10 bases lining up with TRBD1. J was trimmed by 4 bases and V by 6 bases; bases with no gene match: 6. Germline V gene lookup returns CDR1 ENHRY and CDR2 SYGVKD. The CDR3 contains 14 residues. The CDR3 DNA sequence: TGTGCCATCAGATCGGGACAGGGGCTATACGAGCAGTACTTC. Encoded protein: CAIRSGQGLYEQYF.

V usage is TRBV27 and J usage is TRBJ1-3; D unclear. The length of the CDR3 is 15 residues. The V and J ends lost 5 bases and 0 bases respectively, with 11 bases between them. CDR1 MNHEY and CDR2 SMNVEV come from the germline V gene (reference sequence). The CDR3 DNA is TGTGCCAGCAGTCCCGACCGACACTCTGGAAACACCATATATTTT. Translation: CASSPDRHSGNTIYF.

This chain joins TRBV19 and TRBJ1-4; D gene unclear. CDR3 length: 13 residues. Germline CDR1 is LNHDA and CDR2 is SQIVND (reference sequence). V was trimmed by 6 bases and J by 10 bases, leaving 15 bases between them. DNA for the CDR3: TGTGCCAGTAGGGTACAGAGAGCGGGAAAACTGTTTTTT. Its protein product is CASRVQRAGKLFF.

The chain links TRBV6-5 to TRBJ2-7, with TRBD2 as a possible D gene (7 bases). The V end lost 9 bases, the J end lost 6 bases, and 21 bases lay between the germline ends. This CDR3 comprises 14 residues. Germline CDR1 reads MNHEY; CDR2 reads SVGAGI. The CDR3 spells CASFGGTTPSEQYF. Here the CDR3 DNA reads TGTGCCAGTTTCGGGGGGACAACTCCCTCCGAGCAGTACTTC.

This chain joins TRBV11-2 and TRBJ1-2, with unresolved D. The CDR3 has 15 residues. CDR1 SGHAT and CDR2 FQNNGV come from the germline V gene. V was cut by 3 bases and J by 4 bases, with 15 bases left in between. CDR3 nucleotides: TGTGCCAGCAGCTTGGCCCCTGCGGCTTTCTATGGCTACACCTTC. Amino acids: CASSLAPAAFYGYTF.

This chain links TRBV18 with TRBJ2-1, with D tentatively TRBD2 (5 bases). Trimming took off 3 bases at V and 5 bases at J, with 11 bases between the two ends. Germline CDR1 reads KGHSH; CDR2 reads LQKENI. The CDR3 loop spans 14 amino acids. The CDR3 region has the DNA TGTGCCAGCTCACCGAGGGAATGGGACAATGAGCAGTTCTTC. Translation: CASSPREWDNEQFF.

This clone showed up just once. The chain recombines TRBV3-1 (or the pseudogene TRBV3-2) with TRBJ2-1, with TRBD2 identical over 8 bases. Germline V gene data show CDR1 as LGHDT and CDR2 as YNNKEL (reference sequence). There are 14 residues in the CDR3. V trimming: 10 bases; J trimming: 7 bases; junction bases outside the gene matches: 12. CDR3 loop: CATGSGREYNEQFF. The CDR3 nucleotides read TGTGCCACCGGAAGCGGGAGAGAATATAATGAGCAGTTCTTC.

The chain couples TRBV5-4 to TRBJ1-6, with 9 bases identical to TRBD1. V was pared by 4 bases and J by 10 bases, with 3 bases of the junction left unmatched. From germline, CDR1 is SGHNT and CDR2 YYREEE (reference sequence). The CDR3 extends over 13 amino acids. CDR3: CASSATGGSPLHF. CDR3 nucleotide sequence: TGTGCCAGCAGCGCCACAGGGGGCTCACCCCTCCACTTT.

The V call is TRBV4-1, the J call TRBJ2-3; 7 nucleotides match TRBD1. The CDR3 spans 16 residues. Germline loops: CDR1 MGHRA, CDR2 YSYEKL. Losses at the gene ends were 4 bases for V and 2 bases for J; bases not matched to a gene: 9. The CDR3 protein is CASSPMTGPTTDTQYF. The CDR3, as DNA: TGCGCCAGCAGCCCAATGACAGGGCCAACCACAGATACGCAGTATTTT.

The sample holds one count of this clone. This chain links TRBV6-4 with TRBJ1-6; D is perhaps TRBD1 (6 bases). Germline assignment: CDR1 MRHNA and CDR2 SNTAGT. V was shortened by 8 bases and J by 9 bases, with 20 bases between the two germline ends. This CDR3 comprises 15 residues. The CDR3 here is CASAASQGFRSPLHF. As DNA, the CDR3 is TGTGCCAGCGCCGCATCACAGGGTTTTCGTTCACCCCTCCACTTT.

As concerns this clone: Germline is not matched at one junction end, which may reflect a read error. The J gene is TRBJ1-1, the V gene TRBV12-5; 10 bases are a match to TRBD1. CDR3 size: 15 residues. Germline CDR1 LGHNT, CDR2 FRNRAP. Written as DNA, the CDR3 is TGTGCTAGTGGCTTGGTTGAGGGACAGGGGCGCGCAGCTTTCTTT. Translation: CASGLVEGQGRAAFF.

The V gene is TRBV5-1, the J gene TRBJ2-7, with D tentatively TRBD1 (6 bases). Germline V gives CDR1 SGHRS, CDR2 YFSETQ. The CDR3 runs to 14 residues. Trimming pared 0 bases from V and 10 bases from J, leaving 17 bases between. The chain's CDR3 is CASSLGQDWGQQYF. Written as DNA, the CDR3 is TGCGCCAGCAGCTTGGGACAGGATTGGGGGCAACAGTACTTC.

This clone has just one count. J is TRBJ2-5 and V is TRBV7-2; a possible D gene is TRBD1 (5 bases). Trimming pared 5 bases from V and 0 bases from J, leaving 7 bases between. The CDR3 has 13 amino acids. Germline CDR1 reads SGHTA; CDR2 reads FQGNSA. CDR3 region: CASSRQNQETQYF. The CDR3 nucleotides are TGTGCCAGCAGCCGACAGAACCAAGAGACCCAGTACTTC.

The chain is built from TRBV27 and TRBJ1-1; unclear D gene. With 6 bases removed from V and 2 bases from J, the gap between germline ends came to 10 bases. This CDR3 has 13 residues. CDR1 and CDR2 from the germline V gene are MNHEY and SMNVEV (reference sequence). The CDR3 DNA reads TGTGCCAGCAGCTTGATACTCAACACTGAAGCTTTCTTT. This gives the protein CASSLILNTEAFF.

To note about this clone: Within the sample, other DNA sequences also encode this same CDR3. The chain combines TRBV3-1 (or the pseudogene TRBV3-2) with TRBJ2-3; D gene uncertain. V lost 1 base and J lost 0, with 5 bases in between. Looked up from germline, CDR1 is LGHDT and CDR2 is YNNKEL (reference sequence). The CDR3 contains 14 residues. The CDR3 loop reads CASSQVASTDTQYF. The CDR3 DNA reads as TGTGCCAGCAGCCAAGTGGCTAGCACAGATACGCAGTATTTT.

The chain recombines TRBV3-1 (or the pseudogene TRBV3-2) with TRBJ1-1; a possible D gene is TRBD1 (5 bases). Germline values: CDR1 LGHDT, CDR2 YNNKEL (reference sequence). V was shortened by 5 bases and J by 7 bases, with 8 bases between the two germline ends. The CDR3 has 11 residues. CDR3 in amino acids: CASSYDSEAFF. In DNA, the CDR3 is TGTGCCAGCAGCTACGACAGTGAAGCTTTCTTT.

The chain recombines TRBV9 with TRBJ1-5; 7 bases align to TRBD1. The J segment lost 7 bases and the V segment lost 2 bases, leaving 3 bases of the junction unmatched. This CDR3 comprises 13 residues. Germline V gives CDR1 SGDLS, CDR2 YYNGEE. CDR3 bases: TGTGCCAGCAGCGTCCAGGGGGAGCAGCCCCAGCATTTT. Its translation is CASSVQGEQPQHF.

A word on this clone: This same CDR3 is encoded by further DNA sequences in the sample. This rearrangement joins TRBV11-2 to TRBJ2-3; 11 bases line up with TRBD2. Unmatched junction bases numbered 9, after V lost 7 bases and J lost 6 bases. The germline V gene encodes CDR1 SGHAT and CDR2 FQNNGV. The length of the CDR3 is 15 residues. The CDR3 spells CASNLAGGPGDTQYF. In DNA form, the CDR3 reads TGTGCCAGCAATTTAGCGGGAGGGCCCGGGGATACGCAGTATTTT.